The 28 T cell receptor beta chains below all came from one sample that was sequenced in a study of blood T cell repertoires in COVID-19. Assay used: immunoSEQ multiplex PCR; TCRdb lists only in-frame clones, some missing. This table has about 240,000 clones, around 83% appearing once. Sequencing used peripheral blood. These receptors all come from a woman aged 80 or over with acute or convalescent COVID-19.

V is TRBV5-1 and J is TRBJ2-7, with 9 bases lining up with TRBD1. The CDR3 is made up of 14 amino acids. Germline CDR1 and CDR2: SGHRS and YFSETQ. The ends lost 0 bases at V and 6 bases at J; junction bases unmatched: 4. The CDR3 nucleotides are TGCGCCAGCAGCTTGGGAGGGACAGGGCTCGAGCAGTACTTC. Encoded protein: CASSLGGTGLEQYF.

This chain links TRBV5-1 with TRBJ1-6, with a tentative D call TRBD1 (5 bases). Germline-derived CDR1 and CDR2 are SGHRS and YFSETQ. Deletions cut 4 bases from V and 10 bases from J, with 18 bases between. CDR3 length: 15 residues. This CDR3 reads CASSPDGGGGSPLHF. The CDR3 region has the DNA TGCGCCAGCAGCCCGGACGGGGGTGGCGGATCACCCCTCCACTTT.

V and J are TRBV27 and TRBJ1-5, with D possibly being TRBD1 (6 bases). From germline, CDR1 is MNHEY and CDR2 SMNVEV (reference sequence). CDR3 length: 14 amino acids. The V end lost 2 bases, the J end lost 11 bases, and 16 bases lay between the germline ends. CDR3 DNA: TGTGCCAGCAGTTTACGACAGGTCGGGCCGTCCCAGCATTTT. Its protein is CASSLRQVGPSQHF.

This clone was seen only once. The chain recombines TRBV30 with TRBJ2-2; D unresolved. Germline V CDR1 and CDR2: GTSNPN, SVGIG (reference sequence). The length of the CDR3 is 13 residues. V was trimmed by 3 bases and J by 6 bases, leaving 11 bases between them. In DNA, the CDR3 is TGTGCCTGGAGGAGCCTCACCCCCGGGGAGCTGTTTTTT. Its translation: CAWRSLTPGELFF. Looking up the rest from reference TRBV30 and TRBJ2-2 gives the full variable domain: SQTIHQWPATLVQPVGSPLSLECTVEGTSNPNLYWYRQAAGRGLQLLFYSVGIGQISSEVPQNLSASRPQDRQFILSSKKLLLSDSGFYLCAWRSLTPGELFFGEGSRLTVL.

This clone was counted a few times. This chain uses TRBV10-1 with TRBJ2-7, with TRBD1 identical over 12 bases. With 2 bases clipped from V and 6 bases from J, the junction kept 8 bases outside the gene matches. In germline, CDR1 is WNHNN, CDR2 SYGVQD (reference sequence). The CDR3 totals 16 residues. As DNA, the CDR3 is TGCGCCAGCAGTGAGATACCGGGACAGGGGGCGGCCGAGCAGTACTTC. It codes for CASSEIPGQGAAEQYF.

V gene TRBV29-1 combines with J gene TRBJ2-7; D is perhaps TRBD2 (6 bases). The V end lost 0 bases, the J end lost 0 bases, and 18 bases lay between the germline ends. CDR1 SQVTM and CDR2 ANQGSEA come from the germline V gene. The CDR3 is 17 residues long. As DNA, the CDR3 is TGCAGCGTTGAAGATCGGTTGGGGGGAAGTGGCTCCTACGAGCAGTACTTC. This codes for CSVEDRLGGSGSYEQYF.

The gene calls are TRBV5-8 and TRBJ1-2, with 7 bases matching TRBD1. Per the germline V gene, CDR1 is SGHTS and CDR2 is YDEGEE. The CDR3 contains 16 residues. V lost 4 bases, J lost 7 bases, and 16 bases stayed unmatched. For the CDR3, the DNA is TGTGCCAGCAGCCCCCCCGACAGGGTATTCGCTGTTGGCTACACCTTC. Translation gives CASSPPDRVFAVGYTF.

The J gene is TRBJ2-3, the V gene TRBV6-5; TRBD1 might be the D (5 bases). V was cut by 6 bases and J by 3 bases, with 10 bases left in between. The CDR3 consists of 13 residues. CDR1 is MNHEY, CDR2 SVGAGI, per germline. The CDR3 loop is CASRYPGTDTQYF. DNA of the CDR3: TGTGCCAGCAGATATCCAGGGACAGATACGCAGTATTTT.

V gene TRBV25-1 combines with J gene TRBJ1-5; D is perhaps TRBD1 (5 bases). This CDR3 spans 13 amino acids. V lost 4 bases, J lost 5 bases, and 9 bases lay in between. CDR1 is MGHDK and CDR2 is SYGVNS in the germline V gene. The DNA for the CDR3 is TGTGCCAGCAGTGGGGAGGGGCATCAGCCCCAGCATTTT. It is translated as CASSGEGHQPQHF.

The chain recombines TRBV5-6 with TRBJ2-2, with D unresolved. The germline gives CDR1 SGHDT, CDR2 YYEEEE. This CDR3 region has 14 residues. V was clipped by 0 bases and J by 1 base, with 4 bases between them. CDR3 sequence (DNA): TGTGCCAGCAGCTTGGGGCAGAACACCGGGGAGCTGTTTTTT. Translating it yields CASSLGQNTGELFF.

This chain connects TRBV15 to TRBJ2-2; weak D call: TRBD2 (6 bases). Trimming shortened V by 1 base and J by 4 bases, and 10 bases separated the two germline ends. The CDR3 has 15 residues. CDR1 and CDR2 from the germline V gene are LNHNV and YYDKDF (reference sequence). CDR3 nucleotides: TGTGCCACCAGCAGAGTGGACGGGGGCACCGGGGAGCTGTTTTTT. It translates to CATSRVDGGTGELFF.

The rearrangement joins TRBV7-6 to TRBJ1-3; D gene unclear. The V end lost 4 bases, the J end lost 3 bases, and 10 bases lay between the germline ends. CDR1 SGHVS and CDR2 FNYEAQ come from the germline V gene. The CDR3 consists of 14 residues. Written as DNA, the CDR3 is TGTGCCAGCAGCTCCGCGACTAGTGGAAACACCATATATTTT. Protein product: CASSSATSGNTIYF. The entire variable domain, with the rest obtained from reference TRBV7-6 and TRBJ1-3, is as follows: GAGVSQSPRYKVTKRGQDVALRCDPISGHVSLYWYRQALGQGPEFLTYFNYEAQQDKSGLPNDRFSAERPEGSISTLTIQRTEQRDSAMYRCASSSATSGNTIYFGEGSWLTVV.

The V and J genes are TRBV7-6 and TRBJ2-1, with TRBD1 matching 8 bases. This CDR3 comprises 15 residues. Germline V CDR1 and CDR2: SGHVS, FNYEAQ. The ends lost 5 bases at V and 0 bases at J; junction bases unmatched: 3. CDR3: CASSQGTGSYNEQFF. DNA for the CDR3: TGTGCCAGCAGCCAAGGGACAGGCTCCTACAATGAGCAGTTCTTC. The entire variable domain, with the rest obtained from reference TRBV7-6 and TRBJ2-1, is as follows: GAGVSQSPRYKVTKRGQDVALRCDPISGHVSLYWYRQALGQGPEFLTYFNYEAQQDKSGLPNDRFSAERPEGSISTLTIQRTEQRDSAMYRCASSQGTGSYNEQFFGPGTRLTVL.

The chain uses TRBV24-1 and TRBJ2-2, with D tentatively TRBD1 (5 bases). The ends were cut back, 1 base at V and 1 base at J, with 6 bases in the middle. Per the germline V gene, CDR1 is KGHDR and CDR2 is SFDVKD. This CDR3 has 15 residues. The CDR3 reads CATSDFTGNTGELFF. The CDR3 DNA is TGTGCCACCAGTGATTTCACAGGGAACACCGGGGAGCTGTTTTTT.

The chain joins TRBV6-5 to TRBJ1-3, with TRBD1 matching 8 bases. Germline trimming cut 7 bases from V and 4 bases from J; bases unmatched to any gene: 3. In germline, CDR1 is MNHEY, CDR2 SVGAGI. The length of the CDR3 is 13 residues. In DNA, the CDR3 is TGTGCCAGCAACCGACAGGGGGGAAACACCATATATTTT. Protein sequence: CASNRQGGNTIYF.

V is TRBV7-2 and J is TRBJ1-3; the D is unclear. Trimming removed 2 bases from V and 0 bases from J, with 8 bases in between. The CDR3 spans 15 residues. Germline V gene sequence: CDR1 SGHTA, CDR2 FQGNSA. In nucleotides, the CDR3 is TGTGCCAGCAGCTTAAGTTGGGCCTCTGGAAACACCATATATTTT. This gives the protein CASSLSWASGNTIYF. Combining the CDR3 with reference TRBV7-2 and TRBJ1-3 gives the whole variable domain GAGVSQSPSNKVTEKGKDVELRCDPISGHTALYWYRQSLGQGLEFLIYFQGNSAPDKSGLPSDRFSAERTGGSVSTLTIQRTQQEDSAVYLCASSLSWASGNTIYFGEGSWLTVV.

J is TRBJ1-1 and V is TRBV9, with 8 bases matching TRBD1. In germline, CDR1 is SGDLS, CDR2 YYNGEE. J gave up 1 base and V 3 bases, and 5 bases lay outside the gene matches. The CDR3 runs 15 residues. CDR3 residues: CASSAPGTGNTEAFF. For the CDR3, the DNA is TGTGCCAGCAGCGCACCCGGGACAGGGAACACTGAAGCTTTCTTT.

This clone is a singleton in its sample. The V and J genes are TRBV10-3 and TRBJ2-2; weak D call: TRBD2 (6 bases). V gave up 3 bases and J gave up 6 bases, with 11 bases separating them. From germline, CDR1 is ENHRY and CDR2 SYGVKD. The CDR3 consists of 14 residues. The CDR3 DNA follows: TGTGCCATCAGTGAAGCAGGGAGGTCCGGGGAGCTGTTTTTT. The encoded protein is CAISEAGRSGELFF.

The chain links TRBV12-3 or TRBV12-4 to TRBJ2-7; 7 bases are a match to TRBD1. The CDR3 loop spans 13 amino acids. V trimming: 3 bases; J trimming: 3 bases; junction bases outside the gene matches: 2. CDR3 sequence (DNA): TGTGCCAGCAGTTTGCCAGGGGGCTACGAGCAGTACTTC. This gives the protein CASSLPGGYEQYF.

V and J are TRBV5-1 and TRBJ1-2; D is perhaps TRBD1 (5 bases). Germline V gene sequence: CDR1 SGHRS, CDR2 YFSETQ. The CDR3 length is 16 residues. Trimming left V 7 bases short and J 4 bases short, with 23 bases between. As DNA, the CDR3 is TGCGCCAGCGGCCGGGGGAACACCAATACTCCCTATGGCTACACCTTC. Its protein product is CASGRGNTNTPYGYTF.

This clone was counted a single time. The V call is TRBV18, the J call TRBJ2-4; 7 nucleotides align to TRBD2. The CDR3 totals 14 residues. The V gene end was trimmed by 2 bases and the J gene end by 3 bases; junction bases not matched to a gene: 1. The germline gives CDR1 KGHSH, CDR2 LQKENI. The CDR3 here is CASSPIAGKNIQYF. CDR3 in DNA: TGTGCCAGCTCACCAATAGCGGGCAAAAACATTCAGTACTTC.

The chain recombines TRBV2 with TRBJ1-6, with D hard to call. V shed 7 bases and J shed 7 bases, with 11 bases lying between them. CDR1 SNHLY and CDR2 FYNNEI come from the germline V gene. The CDR3 contains 13 residues. CDR3 nucleotide sequence: TGTGCCAGCAAGTTGGCAGTCAATTCACCCCTCCACTTT. It codes for CASKLAVNSPLHF.

The rearrangement links TRBV21-1 to TRBJ2-1; whether TRBD2, the table's D call, matches the DNA was not checked. TRBV21-1 represents a pseudogene. The CDR3 is 17 residues long. CDR3 nucleotide sequence: TGTGCCAGCAGCAAAGTCCCCGTCGGGGTTTGGTACAATGAGCAGTTCTTC. As protein: CASSKVPVGVWYNEQFF.

J is TRBJ1-1 and V is TRBV5-5; D is uncertain. V was cut by 3 bases and J by 4 bases, with 16 bases left in between. The germline CDR1 and CDR2 sequences are SGHKS and YYEKEE (reference sequence). This CDR3 spans 15 amino acids. CDR3 amino acids: CASSWLGEVSTEAFF. CDR3 DNA: TGTGCCAGCAGCTGGCTCGGGGAAGTGAGCACTGAAGCTTTCTTT.

The V gene is TRBV30, the J gene TRBJ1-2; D is unclear. Trimming took 0 bases from V and 10 from J, leaving 12 bases between them. The CDR3 totals 12 residues. CDR1 is GTSNPN and CDR2 is SVGIG in the germline V gene (reference sequence). This CDR3 reads CAWSVAAASYTF. CDR3 bases: TGTGCCTGGAGTGTCGCGGCCGCCTCCTACACCTTC.

The chain uses TRBV5-1 and TRBJ1-6; no firm D call. The germline gives CDR1 SGHRS, CDR2 YFSETQ. The CDR3 has 13 amino acids. The V end was cut by 4 bases, the J end by 9 bases, with 11 bases between. The DNA of the CDR3 is TGCGCCAGCAGCGTGAAGGACTCTTCACCCCTCCACTTT. Translating it yields CASSVKDSSPLHF.

This clone was detected once. The chain recombines TRBV28 with TRBJ2-2; 8 bases are a match to TRBD2. The junction had 6 bases not matched to a gene; V was cut back by 3 bases and J by 3 bases. Germline CDR1 and CDR2: MDHEN and SYDVKM. This CDR3 is built from 16 residues. The CDR3 loop is CASSLRSGGYTGELFF. The CDR3 nucleotides are TGTGCCAGCAGTTTGAGGAGCGGGGGATACACCGGGGAGCTGTTTTTT.

The rearrangement joins TRBV11-1 to TRBJ2-5; D is possibly TRBD1 (6 bases). The CDR3 runs 15 residues. The V and J ends lost 5 bases and 3 bases respectively, with 16 bases between them. Germline loops: CDR1 SGHAT, CDR2 FQDESV (reference sequence). The CDR3 coding sequence is TGTGCCAGCAGCATACAGGGTGGTCGGGAAGAGACCCAGTACTTC. Protein product: CASSIQGGREETQYF. Together with reference TRBV11-1 and TRBJ2-5, the CDR3 gives the full variable domain: EAEVAQSPRYKITEKSQAVAFWCDPISGHATLYWYRQILGQGPELLVQFQDESVVDDSQLPKDRFSAERLKGVDSTLKIQPAELGDSAMYLCASSIQGGREETQYFGPGTRLLVL.